This TCR beta chain was identified during a study of T cell responses to AZD1222 COVID-19 vaccine. Overall study findings and caveats: Baseline serology detected seropositivity in only a handful of AZD1222 recipients. In the spike-specific TCR repertoire, nearly half reportedly target unmutated variant regions. A mostly white British donor set with more females was recruited, and clonal diversity was possibly underestimated.

The table came from immunoSEQ multiplex PCR; TCRdb's copy has only in-frame clones and leaves some out. The table includes around 120,000 clones, about 92% detected once. Turning to this clone: As yet, its antigen is unknown.

Germline trimming cut 9 bases from V and 5 bases from J; bases unmatched to any gene: 7. This CDR3 is built from 13 residues. Germline lookup yields CDR1 LNHDA and CDR2 SQIVND (reference sequence). V and J are TRBV19 and TRBJ1-5; 7 positions match TRBD1. This TCR was recovered from an adult who received the AZD1222 COVID-19 vaccine. The specimen comprised peripheral blood, sampled 28 days after the second AZD1222 dose. The CDR3 sequence is CASGTAKDQPQHF. For the CDR3, the DNA is TGTGCCAGCGGGACAGCCAAAGATCAGCCCCAGCATTTT. The whole variable domain, filled in from reference TRBV19 and TRBJ1-5, reads DGGITQSPKYLFRKEGQNVTLSCEQNLNHDAMYWYRQDPGQGLRLIYYSQIVNDFQKGDIAEGYSVSREKKESFPLTVTSAQKNPTAFYLCASGTAKDQPQHFGDGTRLSIL.